These 13 T cell receptor beta chains originate from one sample sequenced in a study of CD8 T cells in Susac syndrome. The authors reverse transcribed roughly 0.45 to 1 ug RNA with random hexamers. One entry per CDR3 protein, called by TCRdb with MiXCR from the immunoSEQ multiplex PCR reads. In the table there are 150,000 or so distinct CDR3 sequences, approximately 95% of which are singletons. Source material: CD4+ T cells from PBMCs. The receptors come from a human donor with Susac syndrome.

The chain recombines TRBV5-1 with TRBJ1-5; no clear D gene. V lost 0 bases to trimming and J lost 1 base, with 8 bases between them. The germline V gene encodes CDR1 SGHRS and CDR2 YFSETQ. This CDR3 has 15 amino acids. In DNA form, the CDR3 reads TGCGCCAGCAGCTTGGTTTCGGGGAGCAATCAGCCCCAGCATTTT. Translating it yields CASSLVSGSNQPQHF.

J is TRBJ2-5 and V is TRBV5-4; tentatively, D is TRBD2 (5 bases). V was clipped by 4 bases and J by 4 bases, with 17 bases between them. The CDR3 extends over 15 amino acids. Germline lookup yields CDR1 SGHNT and CDR2 YYREEE (reference sequence). Written as DNA, the CDR3 is TGTGCCAGCAGCCCCTGGGCGGGCCGGATAGAGACCCAGTACTTC. It encodes CASSPWAGRIETQYF.

V gene TRBV7-2 combines with J gene TRBJ1-1; tentatively, D is TRBD1 (6 bases). This CDR3 spans 12 amino acids. Trimming left V 5 bases short and J 8 bases short, with 12 bases between. Germline CDR1 is SGHTA and CDR2 is FQGNSA. The DNA of the CDR3 is TGTGCCAGCAGCCGATCGACAGGCGAAGCTTTCTTT. This gives the protein CASSRSTGEAFF.

The genes are TRBV7-2 and TRBJ2-1, with 7 bases lining up with TRBD2. This CDR3 is 12 amino acids long. With 5 bases clipped from V and 9 bases from J, the junction kept 4 bases outside the gene matches. Germline V gives CDR1 SGHTA, CDR2 FQGNSA. Here the CDR3 reads CASSPSSGEQFF. The CDR3 DNA follows: TGTGCCAGCAGCCCCTCTAGCGGTGAGCAGTTCTTC.

The chain is built from TRBV9 and TRBJ2-7; D is uncertain. Trimming shortened V by 0 bases and J by 0 bases, and 7 bases separated the two germline ends. Germline lookup yields CDR1 SGDLS and CDR2 YYNGEE. The CDR3 has 14 residues. CDR3 sequence: CASSVGSGSYEQYF. CDR3 DNA sequence: TGTGCCAGCAGCGTAGGGTCTGGCTCCTACGAGCAGTACTTC.

The rearrangement links TRBV6-5 to TRBJ2-3, with D maybe TRBD1 (5 bases). The CDR3 consists of 12 residues. V gave up 6 bases and J gave up 4 bases, with 8 bases separating them. CDR1 and CDR2 (germline): MNHEY, SVGAGI. CDR3: CASRWGADTQYF. The CDR3 DNA is TGTGCCAGCAGGTGGGGCGCAGATACGCAGTATTTT.

The rearrangement uses TRBV3-1 and TRBJ2-7, with 7 nucleotides matching TRBD1. V was clipped by 4 bases and J by 2 bases; unmatched bases: 5. CDR3 size: 14 residues. The germline CDR1 and CDR2 sequences are LGHDT and YNNKEL (reference sequence). CDR3: CASSPSTGPYEQYF. The CDR3 coding sequence is TGTGCCAGCAGCCCTTCGACAGGGCCCTACGAGCAGTACTTC.

This chain joins TRBV4-1 and TRBJ1-1; D is ambiguous. Trimming cost V 0 bases and J 4 bases, with 12 bases left between them. This CDR3 comprises 15 residues. Germline V lookup: CDR1 MGHRA, CDR2 YSYEKL. DNA for the CDR3: TGCGCCAGCAGCCAAGATCTCAACGCCTTCACTGAAGCTTTCTTT. Translating gives CASSQDLNAFTEAFF.

This chain connects TRBV9 to TRBJ1-2; 8 nucleotides align to TRBD1. Trimming at V came to 0 bases and at J to 8 bases, leaving 12 bases not matched to a gene. The germline V gene encodes CDR1 SGDLS and CDR2 YYNGEE. The CDR3 totals 16 residues. The CDR3 here is CASSVDIGQGAKGYTF. Here the CDR3 DNA reads TGTGCCAGCAGCGTAGATATAGGGCAGGGGGCGAAAGGCTACACCTTC.

This chain uses TRBV4-1 with TRBJ1-1; a possible D gene is TRBD1 (5 bases). V gave up 4 bases and J gave up 3 bases, with 12 bases separating them. The CDR3 contains 14 residues. Germline V gene data show CDR1 as MGHRA and CDR2 as YSYEKL. For the CDR3, the DNA is TGCGCCAGCAGCCCGGGGGGTTGGGACACTGAAGCTTTCTTT. Its protein product is CASSPGGWDTEAFF.

The chain links TRBV9 to TRBJ2-6; perhaps D is TRBD1 or TRBD2 (5 bases each). V lost 2 bases and J lost 0, with 12 bases in between. The germline V gene has CDR1 SGDLS and CDR2 YYNGEE. The CDR3 runs 17 residues. CDR3 nucleotides: TGTGCCAGCAGCGTGGGGGTTACAAGCTCTGGGGCCAACGTCCTGACTTTC. Its protein is CASSVGVTSSGANVLTF.

A single count supports this clonotype. The chain recombines TRBV12-3 or TRBV12-4 with TRBJ2-3; 9 nucleotides match TRBD1. After removal of 4 bases from V and 2 bases from J, the junction contained 13 bases not matched to a gene. This CDR3 comprises 18 residues. The CDR3 sequence: CASSSPILGQGFTDTQYF. The CDR3 DNA follows: TGTGCCAGCAGTTCCCCCATCCTGGGACAGGGATTCACAGATACGCAGTATTTT.

This clonotype was seen just once. J is TRBJ2-3 and V is TRBV4-2; TRBD2 matches 11 bases. CDR3 size: 16 residues. CDR1 and CDR2 from the germline V gene are LGHNA and YNFKEQ. Losses at the gene ends were 4 bases for V and 1 base for J; bases not matched to a gene: 4. The CDR3: CASSPMTSGGTDTQYF. The CDR3 DNA reads as TGTGCCAGCAGCCCTATGACTAGCGGGGGCACAGATACGCAGTATTTT.